This entry lists 10 T cell receptor beta chains sequenced from one sample in a study of blood T cell repertoires in COVID-19. The assay was immunoSEQ multiplex PCR, and TCRdb's table has in-frame clones only and misses some. The data contain 160,000 or so clones, about four fifths of them singletons. The material sequenced was peripheral blood. Every receptor here comes from a woman in her 70s with acute or convalescent COVID-19.

The chain has TRBV10-1 and TRBJ2-5; 7 bases are a match to TRBD1. The germline V gene has CDR1 WNHNN and CDR2 SYGVQD (reference sequence). The CDR3 is made up of 16 amino acids. With V trimmed by 5 bases and J by 1 base, 10 bases remained unmatched. The CDR3 protein is CASSLPGQNCQETQYF. CDR3 nucleotide sequence: TGCGCCAGCAGTCTGCCGGGACAGAACTGCCAAGAGACCCAGTACTTC.

V is TRBV10-3 and J is TRBJ1-1; 8 bases are a match to TRBD1. The V segment lost 8 bases and the J segment 0 bases; nucleotides outside the gene matches: 14. There are 17 residues in the CDR3. From germline, CDR1 is ENHRY and CDR2 SYGVKD. CDR3 sequence reads: CAIRAGQGWSMNTEAFF. The CDR3 nucleotides are TGTGCCATCCGTGCTGGACAGGGTTGGTCTATGAACACTGAAGCTTTCTTT.

The chain has TRBV18 and TRBJ1-1; a weak D match, TRBD1 (5 bases). The CDR3 runs to 13 residues. V was cut by 4 bases and J by 4 bases, with 10 bases left in between. The germline V gene encodes CDR1 KGHSH and CDR2 LQKENI. The CDR3 DNA follows: TGTGCCAGCTCACGGCAGGGTTCCACTGAAGCTTTCTTT. Translation: CASSRQGSTEAFF.

This chain connects TRBV7-2 to TRBJ2-4, with 11 bases aligning to TRBD2. Trimming at V came to 2 bases and at J to 9 bases, leaving 3 bases not matched to a gene. Germline V gene data show CDR1 as SGHTA and CDR2 as FQGNSA. CDR3 length: 14 residues. In nucleotides, the CDR3 is TGTGCCAGCAGCTTATATCTAGCGGGAGGCATTCAGTACTTC. It translates to CASSLYLAGGIQYF.

The rearrangement joins TRBV7-2 to TRBJ1-5, with 8 positions matching TRBD1. The V segment lost 5 bases and the J segment 1 base; nucleotides outside the gene matches: 16. Looked up from germline, CDR1 is SGHTA and CDR2 is FQGNSA. CDR3 length: 19 amino acids. CDR3 in amino acids: CASSRTLGRGLISNQPQHF. The CDR3 DNA reads as TGTGCCAGCAGCCGGACCTTGGGCAGGGGGCTGATCAGCAATCAGCCCCAGCATTTT. The full variable domain, rest sourced from reference TRBV7-2 and TRBJ1-5, is GAGVSQSPSNKVTEKGKDVELRCDPISGHTALYWYRQSLGQGLEFLIYFQGNSAPDKSGLPSDRFSAERTGGSVSTLTIQRTQQEDSAVYLCASSRTLGRGLISNQPQHFGDGTRLSIL.

This clone was found a few times. The V gene is TRBV7-8, the J gene TRBJ1-5; 8 nucleotides agree with TRBD1. Germline assignment: CDR1 SGHVS and CDR2 FQNEAQ. The CDR3 loop spans 16 amino acids. The V gene end was trimmed by 5 bases and the J gene end by 7 bases; junction bases not matched to a gene: 13. The CDR3 nucleotides are TGTGCCAGCAGCCCCCTCCAGGGGGCCTTCGGGCAGCCCCAGCATTTT. Protein: CASSPLQGAFGQPQHF.

V gene TRBV18 combines with J gene TRBJ2-6, with unresolved D. The CDR3 length is 18 residues. The V and J ends lost 5 bases and 0 bases respectively, with 17 bases between them. The germline V gene encodes CDR1 KGHSH and CDR2 LQKENI. CDR3 bases: TGTGCCAGCTCATCATTATCTACAGTGAGCTCTGGGGCCAACGTCCTGACTTTC. It yields the protein CASSSLSTVSSGANVLTF.

The rearrangement joins TRBV6-5 to TRBJ1-6; TRBD1 aligns across 8 bases. The CDR3 is made up of 13 amino acids. Germline-derived CDR1 and CDR2 are MNHEY and SVGAGI. V trimming: 6 bases; J trimming: 6 bases; junction bases outside the gene matches: 1. The CDR3 here is CASRTGGNSPLHF. The DNA for the CDR3 is TGTGCCAGCAGAACAGGGGGTAATTCACCCCTCCACTTT.

This CDR3 is CASSSGDSPKPQHF. The CDR3, as DNA: TGTGCCAGCAGTAGTGGGGACTCCCCAAAGCCCCAGCATTTT. The genes are TRBV9 and TRBJ1-5; possible D gene TRBD1, 5 bases. Germline assignment: CDR1 SGDLS and CDR2 YYNGEE. V lost 5 bases to trimming and J lost 8 bases, with 17 bases between them. This CDR3 contains 14 residues.

The V call is TRBV7-2, the J call TRBJ1-6; no definite D call. From germline, CDR1 is SGHTA and CDR2 FQGNSA. The CDR3 sequence is 15 residues long. The V end was cut by 2 bases, the J end by 7 bases, with 12 bases between. In nucleotides, the CDR3 is TGTGCCAGCAGCTTACAGGCAGTAAAAAATTCACCCCTCCACTTT. This encodes CASSLQAVKNSPLHF.